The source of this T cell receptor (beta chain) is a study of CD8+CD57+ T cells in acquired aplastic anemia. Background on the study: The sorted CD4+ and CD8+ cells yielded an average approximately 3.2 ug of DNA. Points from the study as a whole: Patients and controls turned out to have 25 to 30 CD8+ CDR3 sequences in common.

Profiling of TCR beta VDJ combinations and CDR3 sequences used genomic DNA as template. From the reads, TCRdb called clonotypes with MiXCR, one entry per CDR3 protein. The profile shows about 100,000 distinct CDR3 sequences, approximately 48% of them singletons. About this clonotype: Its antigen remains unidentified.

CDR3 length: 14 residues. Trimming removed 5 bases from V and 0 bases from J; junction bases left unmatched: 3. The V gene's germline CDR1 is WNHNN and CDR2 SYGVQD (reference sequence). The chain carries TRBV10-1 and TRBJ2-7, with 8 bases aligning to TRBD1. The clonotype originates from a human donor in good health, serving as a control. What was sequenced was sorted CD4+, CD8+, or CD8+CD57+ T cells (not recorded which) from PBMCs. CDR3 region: CASSTDRGSYEQYF. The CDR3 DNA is TGCGCCAGCAGTACTGACAGGGGCTCCTACGAGCAGTACTTC.